The entry below describes one T cell receptor (beta chain). The ends were cut back, 4 bases at V and 4 bases at J, with 7 bases in the middle. This CDR3 region has 12 residues. Germline lookup yields CDR1 SGHKS and CDR2 YYEKEE (reference sequence). Libraries were prepared by immunoSEQ multiplex PCR; TCRdb keeps only in-frame clonotypes and omits some of them. The sample lists approximately 85,000 clones, about 92% occurring once. The sample belongs to a study of technical replicates of blood from several donors. The source material was T cells isolated from PBMCs. This TCR derives from a human donor in good health. V usage is TRBV5-5 and J usage is TRBJ2-3, with D uncertain. The CDR3 DNA reads as TGTGCCAGCAGCCTCCCCCCAGATACGCAGTATTTT. This encodes CASSLPPDTQYF. The complete variable domain, with remaining parts taken from reference TRBV5-5 and TRBJ2-3, reads DAGVTQSPTHLIKTRGQQVTLRCSPISGHKSVSWYQQVLGQGPQFIFQYYEKEERGRGNFPDRFSARQFPNYSSELNVNALLLGDSALYLCASSLPPDTQYFGPGTRLTVL.